These T cell receptor beta chains were read from a single sample in a study of CD8 T cells in ankylosing spondylitis. TCRdb re-analysed the 5' RACE reads in MiXCR, keeping a single row per CDR3 protein. This table has roughly 150,000 distinct CDR3 sequences, 30% to 40% appearing once. Sequenced: synovial fluid, either unsorted or a sorted T cell fraction (not recorded which). Receptors were obtained from a male donor with ankylosing spondylitis. CDR3s include the opening cysteine and the closing phenylalanine or tryptophan. A D gene is named only where the DNA matches it firmly. Part of the rows lack a size; the others show once, few, many or a class for expanded clones.

j_gene | abundance | d_gene | v_gene | CDR3nt | CDR3aa
TRBJ2-3 | many | - | TRBV7-3 | TGTGCCAGCAGCTTAGCCCTTTCAGATACGCAGTATTTT | CASSLALSDTQYF
TRBJ1-1 | - | - | TRBV9 | TGTGCCAGCAGCCCCACACAGGCTATGAACACTGAAGGTTTCTTT | CASSPTQAMNTEGFF
TRBJ2-1 | - | - | TRBV20-1 | TGCAGTGCTAGAGTAGGGGGAAGCTCCTACAATGAGCAGTTCTTC | CSARVGGSSYNEQFF
TRBJ2-5 | - | - | TRBV2 | TGTGCCAGCAGAGAGATATTAGAGACCCAGTACTTC | CASREILETQYF
TRBJ1-5 | many | - | TRBV20-1 | TGCAGTGCTCGGCGGACAGACAGTAGCAATCAGCCCCAGCATTTT | CSARRTDSSNQPQHF
TRBJ2-7 | few | TRBD2 | TRBV6-1 | TGTGCCAGCAGCGGACAGCCCTCGCTAGCGGGGTCCTACGAGCAGTACTTC | CASSGQPSLAGSYEQYF
TRBJ2-7 | - | - | TRBV2 | TGTGCCAGCAGCGGCAGGATGTTAAACTCCTACGAGCAGTACTTC | CASSGRMLNSYEQYF
TRBJ2-1 | few | - | TRBV20-1 | TGCAGTGCCCACCGGAACAATGAGCAGTTCTTC | CSAHRNNEQFF
TRBJ2-1 | - | - | TRBV19 | TGTGCCAGTAGTATTCTGGGGAGCTCCTACAATGAGCAGTTCTTC | CASSILGSSYNEQFF
TRBJ1-1 | many | - | TRBV12-3/TRBV12-4 | TGTGCCAGCACGACGGAAGAAGCTTTCTTT | CASTTEEAFF
TRBJ1-1 | few | - | TRBV7-2 | TGTGCCAGCAGCTCCCGGGGGAACACTGAAGCTTTCTTT | CASSSRGNTEAFF
TRBJ1-5 | many | - | TRBV20-1 | TGCAGTGCTAGGGCCACAGGGTATCAGCCCCAGCATTTT | CSARATGYQPQHF
TRBJ2-7 | - | TRBD2 | TRBV9 | TGTGCCAGCAGCTTCGGACTAGCGGAACTGTACGAGCAGTACTTC | CASSFGLAELYEQYF
TRBJ1-3 | many | - | TRBV5-1 | TGCGCCAGCAGCGGGTCTTCCGGGACTCCTGGAAACACCATATATTTT | CASSGSSGTPGNTIYF
TRBJ2-1 | medium-sized | - | TRBV20-1 | TGCAGTGCTAGAGAAGCGGGCAGAGACAATGAGCAGTTCTTC | CSAREAGRDNEQFF
TRBJ2-2 | many | TRBD2 | TRBV4-1 | TGCGCCAGCAAGGAGCGGGAGATAACCGGGGAGCTGTTTTTT | CASKEREITGELFF
TRBJ1-4 | - | TRBD1 | TRBV6-1 | TGTGCCAGCAGTGAGAGGTCGGGACAGACTAATGAAAAACTGTTTTTT | CASSERSGQTNEKLFF
TRBJ1-3 | few | - | TRBV9 | TGTGCCAGCAGCGTAGCCGGTGGAAACACCATATATTTT | CASSVAGGNTIYF
TRBJ2-3 | - | - | TRBV20-1 | TGCAGTGCTAGAGAAGTCGCAGCAGGGGTCCCAGATACGCAGTATTTT | CSAREVAAGVPDTQYF
TRBJ2-7 | many | TRBD1 | TRBV19 | TGTGCCAGTAGTCAATTGACAAGCGATATGGGACAGGGACTCAAGAACGAGCAGTACTTC | CASSQLTSDMGQGLKNEQYF
TRBJ1-4 | - | TRBD1 | TRBV20-1 | TGCAGTGGTCAGGGGGGTAGTGAAAAACTGTTTTTT | CSGQGGSEKLFF
TRBJ2-1 | - | - | TRBV7-9 | TGTGCCAGCAGCCGCCCCCCGGAACGACTAGAAAACAATGAGCAGTTCTTC | CASSRPPERLENNEQFF
TRBJ1-5 | many | - | TRBV29-1 | TGCAGCGTTGCCTCAGGGACTAATCAGCCCCAGCATTTT | CSVASGTNQPQHF
TRBJ1-5 | - | TRBD1 | TRBV20-1 | TGCAGTGCCCAGGACAGGGGTACGAGCAATCAGCCCCAGCATTTT | CSAQDRGTSNQPQHF
TRBJ2-2 | once | - | TRBV4-2 | TGTGCCAGCAGCCAAGATCGGGACACCGGGGAGCTGTTTTTT | CASSQDRDTGELFF
TRBJ2-1 | once | TRBD1 | TRBV20-1 | TGCAGTGCTAGAGAGGACAGGGGCTACAATGAGCAGTTCTTC | CSAREDRGYNEQFF
TRBJ2-7 | - | - | TRBV19 | TGTGCCCCTCCAGTAGAGAAATACGAGCAGTACTTC | CAPPVEKYEQYF
TRBJ2-2 | - | - | TRBV20-1 | TGCAGTGCCGAGGTAGCCGGGGAGCTGTTTTTT | CSAEVAGELFF
TRBJ2-7 | - | - | TRBV27 | TGTGCCAGCAGTCCCGGTTTGAGCTACGAGCAGTACTTC | CASSPGLSYEQYF
TRBJ2-1 | many | TRBD1 | TRBV3-1 | TGTGCCAGCAGCCAAACAGGGGGCTCCTACAATGAGCAGTTCTTC | CASSQTGGSYNEQFF
TRBJ2-7 | few | TRBD2 | TRBV20-1 | TGCAGTTCACGGACTAGCGGCTACGAGCAGTACTTC | CSSRTSGYEQYF
TRBJ1-1 | once | - | TRBV7-9 | TGTGCCAGCAGCTTAACGCAGCAGAACACTGAAGCTTTCTTT | CASSLTQQNTEAFF
TRBJ1-2 | few | - | TRBV2 | TGTGCCAGCAGTGAAACACTGGGAGGCTACACCTTC | CASSETLGGYTF
TRBJ1-2 | - | - | TRBV3-1 | TGTGCCAGCAGCCAGGTGGGAGGCAGCTATGGCTACACCTTC | CASSQVGGSYGYTF
TRBJ2-3 | few | - | TRBV7-2 | TGTGCCAGCAGCTCACAGGCCCCGCACAGAAACACAGATACGCAGTATTTT | CASSSQAPHRNTDTQYF
TRBJ1-6 | few | - | TRBV3-1 | TGTGCCAGCAGCCACGCAGGAGCAGTTTCACCCCTCCACTTT | CASSHAGAVSPLHF
TRBJ1-5 | - | - | TRBV2 | TGTGCCAGCAGTGACCGGGGTAATAGCAATCAGCCCCAGCATTTT | CASSDRGNSNQPQHF
TRBJ2-1 | few | - | TRBV3-1 | TGTGCCAGCAGCCCAAGGTGGGGGCCGGACTACAATGAGCAGTTCTTC | CASSPRWGPDYNEQFF
TRBJ2-5 | - | TRBD2 | TRBV11-1 | TGTGCCAGCAGCTTAGCGACGGCTAGCGGGAGTTTAGCAGAGACCCAGTACTTC | CASSLATASGSLAETQYF
TRBJ1-6 | - | TRBD1 | TRBV7-3 | TGTGCCAGCAGCTTAATGGGACAGAATTCACCCCTCCACTTT | CASSLMGQNSPLHF
TRBJ2-3 | many | TRBD2 | TRBV5-1 | TGCGCCAGCAGCCCAATTAGCGGGGGGGCCGTGGATACGCAGTATTTT | CASSPISGGAVDTQYF
TRBJ1-4 | few | TRBD1 | TRBV3-1 | TGTGCCAGCAGCCAAGGTCGGGACAGTTTTTTT | CASSQGRDSFF
TRBJ1-1 | - | - | TRBV28 | TGTGCCAGCAGTCCTCCGATAAGGACACCCAGCACTGAAGCTTTCTTT | CASSPPIRTPSTEAFF
TRBJ2-7 | - | - | TRBV27 | TGTGCCAGCAGTTTGAGGTGGGGGCAGAGTACCTACGAGCAGTACTTC | CASSLRWGQSTYEQYF
TRBJ2-7 | - | - | TRBV25-1 | TGTGCCAGCAGTGGAATCCGGGGTATCTCCTACGAGCAGTACTTC | CASSGIRGISYEQYF
TRBJ1-1 | many | - | TRBV2 | TGTGCCAACAAGCGAGACAGCAACACTGAAGCTTTCTTT | CANKRDSNTEAFF
TRBJ1-2 | many | TRBD1 | TRBV20-1 | TGCAGTGCTCCCCGACAGGGGTACGATGGCTACACCTTC | CSAPRQGYDGYTF
TRBJ1-1 | few | - | TRBV2 | TGTGCCAGCAGTCCTACCAACACTGAAGCTTTCTTT | CASSPTNTEAFF
TRBJ1-1 | few | - | TRBV12-3/TRBV12-4 | TGTGCCAGCAGACCTCAGGGAAGTACTGAAGCTTTCTTT | CASRPQGSTEAFF
TRBJ2-1 | - | TRBD2 | TRBV10-2 | TGCGCCAGCAGTGAGTCGACTAGCAGCTTGGTCTACAATGAGCAGTTCTTC | CASSESTSSLVYNEQFF
TRBJ1-1 | few | - | TRBV7-9 | TGTGCCAGCAGCTTAGGAGGCGGCAGCGCTGAAGCTTTCTTT | CASSLGGGSAEAFF
TRBJ1-6 | - | TRBD1 | TRBV7-2 | TGTGCCAGCAGCCAGGGAACCGGGACAGGGAGGAATTCACCCCTCCACTTT | CASSQGTGTGRNSPLHF
TRBJ1-2 | few | - | TRBV7-3 | TGTGCCAGCAGCCCTAAGGGCGGGGGCGAAATTCGGGGCTACACCTTC | CASSPKGGGEIRGYTF
TRBJ2-3 | - | TRBD1 | TRBV7-9 | TGTGCCAGCAGCCCTGCCGGGACAGGGTCGTTAGATACGCAGTATTTT | CASSPAGTGSLDTQYF
TRBJ2-7 | - | TRBD1 | TRBV6-1 | TGTGCCAGCAGCGGACCCTTTGGACAGGGGACCTACGAGCAGTACTTC | CASSGPFGQGTYEQYF
TRBJ2-7 | few | TRBD2 | TRBV20-1 | TGCAGTGCTAGAGGACTAGCGGGAGTTGTAAGGAGCGAGCAGTACTTC | CSARGLAGVVRSEQYF
TRBJ2-3 | - | - | TRBV6-1 | TGTGCCAGCAGCCCCTCCCAGGATACGCAGTATTTT | CASSPSQDTQYF
TRBJ1-1 | - | TRBD1 | TRBV13 | TGTGCCAGCAGCCTGAGGGGGCTGAACACTGAAGCTTTCTTT | CASSLRGLNTEAFF
TRBJ2-1 | - | TRBD1 | TRBV2 | TGTGCCAGCATCGTACAGGGGAACAATGAGCAGTTCTTC | CASIVQGNNEQFF